Below, 10 T cell receptor beta chains from the same sample are listed, as sequenced in a study of CD8 T cells in ankylosing spondylitis. Via MiXCR, TCRdb re-called the 5' RACE reads, giving one row per CDR3 protein. The table lists about 200,000 distinct CDR3 sequences, 10% to 15% of them singletons, with more than 15% in the top ten. Sequenced: blood, either unsorted or a sorted T cell fraction (not recorded which). The source is a male donor with ankylosing spondylitis or in good health (not recorded which).

V and J are TRBV18 and TRBJ2-5, with D unclear. Trimming left V 3 bases short and J 6 bases short, with 11 bases between. There are 13 residues in the CDR3. The germline CDR1 and CDR2 sequences are KGHSH and LQKENI. The CDR3 nucleotides read TGTGCCAGCTCACCGCAAGGGTTAAAGACCCAGTACTTC. Amino acids: CASSPQGLKTQYF. Full variable domain (outside the CDR3, taken from reference TRBV18 and TRBJ2-5): NAGVMQNPRHLVRRRGQEARLRCSPMKGHSHVYWYRQLPEEGLKFMVYLQKENIIDESGMPKERFSAEFPKEGPSILRIQQVVRGDSAAYFCASSPQGLKTQYFGPGTRLLVL.

CDR3 sequence: CASSPPARETQYF. The CDR3 region has the DNA TGTGCCAGCAGCCCGCCGGCAAGGGAGACCCAGTACTTC. The rearrangement links TRBV5-5 to TRBJ2-5; D gene unclear. CDR1 SGHKS and CDR2 YYEKEE come from the germline V gene (reference sequence). V was pared by 4 bases and J by 5 bases, with 12 bases between. This CDR3 region has 13 residues.

This sequence joins TRBV11-2 and TRBJ1-5, with 11 bases identical to TRBD1. Germline V gene lookup returns CDR1 SGHAT and CDR2 FQNNGV. V lost 4 bases, J lost 6 bases, and 11 bases stayed unmatched. The CDR3 sequence is 17 residues long. This CDR3 reads CASSSGQGGLSGQPQHF. The CDR3 DNA reads as TGTGCCAGCAGCTCGGGACAGGGGGGCCTGAGCGGTCAGCCCCAGCATTTT. Supplemented by reference TRBV11-2 and TRBJ1-5, the full variable domain reads EAGVAQSPRYKIIEKRQSVAFWCNPISGHATLYWYQQILGQGPKLLIQFQNNGVVDDSQLPKDRFSAERLKGVDSTLKIQPAKLEDSAVYLCASSSGQGGLSGQPQHFGDGTRLSIL.

The CDR3 sequence: CASRVGGTTEAFF. The CDR3 DNA sequence: TGTGCCAGCAGAGTGGGAGGAACCACTGAAGCTTTCTTT. The rearrangement links TRBV6-1 to TRBJ1-1; unclear D gene. Trimming left V 6 bases short and J 4 bases short, with 12 bases between. Germline CDR1 is MNHNS and CDR2 is SASEGT. The CDR3 spans 13 residues.

This clonotype showed up many times. The chain is built from TRBV10-3 and TRBJ2-3; D assignment may be TRBD1 or TRBD2 (5 bases each). CDR3 size: 16 residues. Trimming pared 0 bases from V and 2 bases from J, leaving 12 bases between. Germline V CDR1 and CDR2: ENHRY, SYGVKD. DNA of the CDR3: TGTGCCATCAGTGAGTCCCAGGGACCACTCACAGATACGCAGTATTTT. This codes for CAISESQGPLTDTQYF.

The chain couples TRBV30 to TRBJ2-1, with D possibly being TRBD2 (5 bases). The V end lost 5 bases, the J end lost 4 bases, and 6 bases lay between the germline ends. This CDR3 has 11 residues. CDR1 is GTSNPN and CDR2 is SVGIG in the germline V gene (reference sequence). CDR3 bases: TGTGCCTGGCGGGGATACAATGAGCAGTTCTTC. Protein sequence: CAWRGYNEQFF.

A few counts support this clonotype. The chain carries TRBV2 and TRBJ2-5; D gene unclear. The CDR3 sequence is 13 residues long. V was shortened by 1 base and J by 5 bases, with 8 bases between the two germline ends. The germline CDR1 and CDR2 sequences are SNHLY and FYNNEI. In DNA, the CDR3 is TGTGCCAGCAGTGAAGAGGGTGTGGAGACCCAGTACTTC. Encoded protein: CASSEEGVETQYF.

The CDR3 here is CASSFVRPGEKLFF. CDR3 sequence (DNA): TGTGCCAGCAGCTTCGTACGGCCTGGTGAAAAACTGTTTTTT. The V call is TRBV7-9, the J call TRBJ1-4; D is undetermined. Germline values: CDR1 SEHNR, CDR2 FQNEAQ (reference sequence). This CDR3 contains 14 residues. V was shortened by 3 bases and J by 7 bases, with 12 bases between the two germline ends.

V is TRBV5-5 and J is TRBJ2-1; no reliable D call. Germline-derived CDR1 and CDR2 are SGHKS and YYEKEE (reference sequence). The V and J ends lost 4 bases and 1 base respectively, with 6 bases between them. The CDR3 contains 13 residues. In DNA form, the CDR3 reads TGTGCCAGCAGCATGGGATCCTACAATGAGCAGTTCTTC. This translates into CASSMGSYNEQFF.

This clonotype showed up just a few times. The V and J genes are TRBV24-1 and TRBJ2-1, with TRBD2 as a possible D gene (6 bases). The CDR3 runs to 14 residues. V gave up 9 bases and J gave up 5 bases, with 16 bases separating them. The germline V gene encodes CDR1 KGHDR and CDR2 SFDVKD. CDR3 residues: CATSSGLVNNEQFF. Here the CDR3 DNA reads TGTGCCACCTCCAGCGGGCTAGTGAACAATGAGCAGTTCTTC.